Listed below are T cell receptor beta chains from one sample, sequenced in a study of long-term antiretroviral therapy in people with HIV. Some clones are missing from TCRdb's copy, which holds only in-frame ones; the method was immunoSEQ multiplex PCR. Of around 35,000 clones in the sample, around 97% were seen once. Sequences were derived from unsorted PBMCs, sampled 6.9 years after starting antiretroviral therapy. The receptors stem from a man aged 25-45 years with HIV. The CDR3 runs from the conserved cysteine through the conserved F or W. Each record gives: D gene, J gene, clone size, V gene, CDR3 protein, CDR3 DNA. D genes are given only for firm matches. The size of a clone is reported for some rows only, either as once, few or many, or as a class for expanded clones.

D gene: NA
J gene: TRBJ1-2
clone size: NA
V gene: TRBV19
CDR3 protein: CASSSNSGYGYTF
CDR3 DNA: TGTGCCAGTAGTTCCAACTCGGGCTATGGCTACACCTTC

D gene: TRBD1
J gene: TRBJ2-7
clone size: NA
V gene: TRBV5-6
CDR3 protein: CASSNGQEVSYEQYF
CDR3 DNA: TGTGCCAGCAGCAACGGACAGGAGGTTTCCTACGAGCAGTACTTC

D gene: TRBD1
J gene: TRBJ2-4
clone size: NA
V gene: TRBV19
CDR3 protein: CASSVGQENIQYF
CDR3 DNA: TGTGCCAGTAGTGTGGGACAGGAAAACATTCAGTACTTC

D gene: NA
J gene: TRBJ1-2
clone size: NA
V gene: TRBV9
CDR3 protein: CASSVGGSNYGYTF
CDR3 DNA: TGTGCCAGCAGCGTCGGGGGCTCCAACTATGGCTACACCTTC

D gene: TRBD2
J gene: TRBJ2-2
clone size: NA
V gene: TRBV5-1
CDR3 protein: CASSLDSGANTGELFF
CDR3 DNA: TGCGCCAGCAGCTTGGATAGCGGGGCGAACACCGGGGAGCTGTTTTTT

D gene: NA
J gene: TRBJ2-1
clone size: NA
V gene: TRBV7-3
CDR3 protein: CASREGAGRPFF
CDR3 DNA: TGTGCCAGCAGGGAAGGGGCCGGCCGACCGTTCTTC

D gene: NA
J gene: TRBJ2-5
clone size: NA
V gene: TRBV27
CDR3 protein: CASSLVGAGVRTQYF
CDR3 DNA: TGTGCCAGCAGTTTAGTTGGGGCGGGCGTCCGGACCCAGTACTTC

D gene: NA
J gene: TRBJ2-5
clone size: NA
V gene: TRBV9
CDR3 protein: CASSPGDSSLGTQYF
CDR3 DNA: TGTGCCAGCAGCCCCGGCGACAGTTCCTTGGGGACCCAGTACTTC

D gene: TRBD2
J gene: TRBJ2-7
clone size: NA
V gene: TRBV13
CDR3 protein: CASSFGGGSSYEQYF
CDR3 DNA: TGTGCCAGCAGCTTTGGCGGGGGAAGCTCCTACGAGCAGTACTTC

D gene: TRBD1
J gene: TRBJ1-2
clone size: NA
V gene: TRBV4-3
CDR3 protein: CASSLLSTGDGYTF
CDR3 DNA: TGCGCCAGCAGCCTCCTCTCGACAGGGGATGGCTACACCTTC

D gene: TRBD2
J gene: TRBJ2-5
clone size: NA
V gene: TRBV10-3
CDR3 protein: CATGSYSASGKGGQETQYF
CDR3 DNA: TGTGCCACGGGAAGTTATTCGGCTAGCGGGAAAGGGGGGCAAGAGACCCAGTACTTC

D gene: TRBD1
J gene: TRBJ1-5
clone size: NA
V gene: TRBV6-8
CDR3 protein: CASRPPGQGWIQPQHF
CDR3 DNA: TGTGCCAGCAGACCTCCCGGACAGGGATGGATTCAGCCCCAGCATTTT

D gene: TRBD2
J gene: TRBJ2-5
clone size: NA
V gene: TRBV4-3
CDR3 protein: CASKPGTSGNRETQYF
CDR3 DNA: TGCGCCAGTAAACCCGGGACTAGCGGGAATAGGGAGACCCAGTACTTC

D gene: TRBD2
J gene: TRBJ2-5
clone size: NA
V gene: TRBV27
CDR3 protein: CASSLVRLGGEYETQYF
CDR3 DNA: TGTGCCAGCAGTTTGGTGAGGTTGGGAGGGGAGTACGAGACCCAGTACTTC

D gene: NA
J gene: TRBJ1-1
clone size: NA
V gene: TRBV2
CDR3 protein: CASSPTVYWEAFF
CDR3 DNA: TGTGCCAGCTCCCCGACGGTTTACTGGGAAGCTTTCTTT

D gene: NA
J gene: TRBJ2-3
clone size: once
V gene: TRBV5-8
CDR3 protein: CASSLVLVSSTDTQYF
CDR3 DNA: TGTGCCAGCAGCTTGGTTTTAGTGAGCAGCACAGATACGCAGTATTTT

D gene: TRBD1
J gene: TRBJ1-5
clone size: NA
V gene: TRBV7-2
CDR3 protein: CASSLDRGGNQPQHF
CDR3 DNA: TGTGCCAGCAGCTTAGACAGGGGGGGTAATCAGCCCCAGCATTTT

D gene: NA
J gene: TRBJ1-5
clone size: NA
V gene: TRBV10-2
CDR3 protein: CASSEPEYSNQPQHF
CDR3 DNA: TGCGCCAGCAGTGAGCCGGAATATAGCAATCAGCCCCAGCATTTT

D gene: TRBD1
J gene: TRBJ2-7
clone size: NA
V gene: TRBV7-9
CDR3 protein: CASSLPGQGPYEQYF
CDR3 DNA: TGTGCCAGCAGCTTGCCGGGACAGGGGCCCTACGAGCAGTACTTC

D gene: NA
J gene: TRBJ2-7
clone size: NA
V gene: TRBV7-8
CDR3 protein: CASSPPPGRQYEQYF
CDR3 DNA: TGTGCCAGCAGCCCGCCCCCGGGACGGCAGTACGAGCAGTACTTC

D gene: NA
J gene: TRBJ2-5
clone size: NA
V gene: TRBV5-4
CDR3 protein: CASSLVGQLEETQYF
CDR3 DNA: TGTGCCAGCAGCTTGGTAGGACAGCTCGAAGAGACCCAGTACTTC

D gene: NA
J gene: TRBJ2-5
clone size: NA
V gene: TRBV5-1
CDR3 protein: CASSGSGLIQETQYF
CDR3 DNA: TGCGCCAGCAGCGGGTCAGGGCTCATCCAAGAGACCCAGTACTTC

D gene: TRBD2
J gene: TRBJ2-3
clone size: NA
V gene: TRBV19
CDR3 protein: CASNGLAGGYDTQYF
CDR3 DNA: TGTGCCAGTAACGGACTAGCGGGAGGGTACGATACGCAGTATTTT

D gene: NA
J gene: TRBJ2-7
clone size: NA
V gene: TRBV5-1
CDR3 protein: CASSLVSSEGSYEQYF
CDR3 DNA: TGCGCCAGCAGCTTGGTTTCTAGCGAGGGCTCCTACGAGCAGTACTTC

D gene: NA
J gene: TRBJ2-5
clone size: once
V gene: TRBV5-6
CDR3 protein: CASSLTGIQETQYF
CDR3 DNA: TGTGCCAGCAGCTTGACAGGAATCCAAGAGACCCAGTACTTC

D gene: NA
J gene: TRBJ2-5
clone size: NA
V gene: TRBV6-5
CDR3 protein: CAAGRETQYF
CDR3 DNA: TGTGCCGCAGGAAGAGAAACCCAGTACTTC

D gene: NA
J gene: TRBJ1-2
clone size: NA
V gene: TRBV4-2
CDR3 protein: CASSQANLDGEANYGYTF
CDR3 DNA: TGTGCCAGCAGCCAAGCAAACCTGGACGGAGAAGCTAACTATGGCTACACCTTC

D gene: NA
J gene: TRBJ1-2
clone size: NA
V gene: TRBV7-9
CDR3 protein: CASSSPPRTDGYTF
CDR3 DNA: TGTGCCAGCAGCTCTCCCCCAAGGACGGATGGCTACACCTTC

D gene: TRBD1
J gene: TRBJ1-1
clone size: once
V gene: TRBV4-1
CDR3 protein: CASSPTTGDTEAFF
CDR3 DNA: TGCGCCAGCAGCCCCACCACAGGGGACACTGAAGCTTTCTTT

D gene: TRBD2
J gene: TRBJ2-7
clone size: once
V gene: TRBV7-9
CDR3 protein: CASSSTSESYYEQYF
CDR3 DNA: TGTGCCAGCAGCTCCACTAGCGAAAGTTACTACGAGCAGTACTTC

D gene: TRBD1
J gene: TRBJ1-4
clone size: once
V gene: TRBV11-2
CDR3 protein: CASSSSRDRDEKLFF
CDR3 DNA: TGTGCCAGCAGCTCGTCCCGGGACAGAGATGAAAAACTGTTTTTT

D gene: NA
J gene: TRBJ1-1
clone size: NA
V gene: TRBV10-3
CDR3 protein: CAITSDIASTEAFF
CDR3 DNA: TGTGCCATCACGTCAGACATTGCGAGCACTGAAGCTTTCTTT

D gene: TRBD2
J gene: TRBJ2-7
clone size: NA
V gene: TRBV4-3
CDR3 protein: CASGWVGRSSYEQYF
CDR3 DNA: TGCGCCAGCGGCTGGGTCGGGAGGAGCTCCTACGAGCAGTACTTC

D gene: TRBD2
J gene: TRBJ2-7
clone size: NA
V gene: TRBV6-5
CDR3 protein: CASSRDGGYEQYF
CDR3 DNA: TGTGCCAGCAGTAGAGACGGGGGGTACGAGCAGTACTTC

D gene: TRBD1
J gene: TRBJ2-5
clone size: NA
V gene: TRBV6-6
CDR3 protein: CASSLTGVEETQYF
CDR3 DNA: TGTGCCAGCAGCCTGACAGGGGTAGAAGAGACCCAGTACTTC